This T cell receptor beta chain was retrieved from a study of chemoradiotherapy in HPV16-positive cancers. Study-wide context: Candidate HPV-specific T-cell clones and common TCR motifs came from functional assays in two HPV16-positive patients. Broader study findings: Candidate HPV-specific clones and E7-related TCR motifs grew in tumor during treatment.

Germline V gene data show CDR1 as SGHDT and CDR2 as YYEEEE. Trimming pared 2 bases from V and 3 bases from J, leaving 14 bases between. This CDR3 is built from 15 residues. Profiled with immunoSEQ multiplex PCR; TCRdb holds only in-frame clones, not every one. Of fewer than 40,000 clones listed, approximately 89% are singletons. This clone occurred once. The antigen remains unidentified. Here the sequenced sample was blood, taken from a patient who underwent chemoradiotherapy. The sequence derives from a human donor with HPV-associated anogenital cancer. This chain connects TRBV5-6 to TRBJ1-2; D might be TRBD1 (5 bases). The CDR3 is CASSLPRDVHYGYTF. CDR3 bases: TGTGCCAGCAGCTTACCCCGGGACGTGCACTATGGCTACACCTTC.